This TCR beta chain was captured by sequencing in a study of T cells after yellow fever vaccination. A 5'RACE template-switching step, the method used to make TCR cDNA, added a universal primer site and UMIs. TCRdb independently ran MiXCR on the 5' RACE reads; one entry per CDR3 protein. Here the sample spans about 550,000 distinct CDR3 sequences, 15% to 20% being singletons. General observations from the study: Only a minor proportion of clonotypes was detected across both CD4 and CD8 compartments. Weaker overall, the secondary response nonetheless peaked faster (day 5 versus 15). Contamination by abundant bulk-population clonotypes could be present in FACS-sorted repertoires.

The V segment lost 6 bases and the J segment 1 base; nucleotides outside the gene matches: 3. Germline loops: CDR1 ENHRY, CDR2 SYGVKD. CDR3 size: 13 residues. This clonotype has only a few counts. Its antigen is undetermined. The clonotype was recovered from a man aged 25-45 years who received the YFV17D yellow fever vaccine. The chain has TRBV10-3 and TRBJ2-7; the match to TRBD1 covers 7 bases. This sample comprised PBMCs, obtained 15 days after the yellow fever booster vaccination. The CDR3 nucleotides are TGTGCCATCAGGGGGACAGAGTCCTACGAGCAGTACTTC. Protein: CAIRGTESYEQYF.